This T cell receptor (beta chain) was sequenced in a study of T cell responses to AZD1222 COVID-19 vaccine. Regarding the study as a whole: At baseline, just five to seven AZD1222 recipients tested seropositive.

The protocol was immunoSEQ multiplex PCR, while the TCRdb copy is restricted to in-frame clones and leaves out a portion. This table holds about 140,000 clones, nearly 95% found once. To note about this clone: No antigen is known for it.

Trimming stripped 1 base from V and 11 bases from J, with 18 bases between. This CDR3 is built from 14 residues. Per germline, CDR1 SGHDT and CDR2 YYEEEE. The sequencing here drew on peripheral blood, taken 28 days after the second AZD1222 dose. The receptor was isolated from an adult who received the AZD1222 COVID-19 vaccine. The chain joins TRBV5-6 to TRBJ1-2, with D tentatively TRBD1 (5 bases). The CDR3 DNA sequence: TGTGCCAGCAGCTTGACGCAGGGTGCGGGTGATTACACCTTC. Translating gives CASSLTQGAGDYTF. The variable domain in full, completed from reference TRBV5-6 and TRBJ1-2, reads DAGVTQSPTHLIKTRGQQVTLRCSPKSGHDTVSWYQQALGQGPQFIFQYYEEEERQRGNFPDRFSGHQFPNYSSELNVNALLLGDSALYLCASSLTQGAGDYTFGSGTRLTVV.